The TCR beta chain under discussion was sequenced for a study of blood T cell repertoires in COVID-19. Study-level information: Sites in the United States, Italy and Spain provided acute and convalescent COVID-19 samples. PBMCs, B-cell-depleted T cells, or T cells provided the cDNA or gDNA that made up the material.

As to this clone: A read error may produce the germline difference seen at one junction end.

Under the authors' procedure: For nucleated cells, counts were estimated from reference gene primer amplification. The table came from immunoSEQ multiplex PCR; TCRdb's copy has only in-frame clones and leaves some out. That table gives V, J and clone size, and the DNA gave D and trimming. The data show 150,000 or so clones, 75% to 80% seen once. The CDR3 consists of 17 residues. The germline V gene has CDR1 LGHDT and CDR2 YNNKEL (reference sequence). The receptor was derived from an elderly man with acute or convalescent COVID-19. The V and J genes are TRBV3-1 (or the pseudogene TRBV3-2) and TRBJ2-3, with 10 bases identical to TRBD2. Sequenced: peripheral blood. CDR3: CASSQVLAGVTFTRQDF. For the CDR3, the DNA is TGTGCCAGCAGCCAAGTGCTAGCGGGGGTTACTTTCACAAGGCAAGATTTT.